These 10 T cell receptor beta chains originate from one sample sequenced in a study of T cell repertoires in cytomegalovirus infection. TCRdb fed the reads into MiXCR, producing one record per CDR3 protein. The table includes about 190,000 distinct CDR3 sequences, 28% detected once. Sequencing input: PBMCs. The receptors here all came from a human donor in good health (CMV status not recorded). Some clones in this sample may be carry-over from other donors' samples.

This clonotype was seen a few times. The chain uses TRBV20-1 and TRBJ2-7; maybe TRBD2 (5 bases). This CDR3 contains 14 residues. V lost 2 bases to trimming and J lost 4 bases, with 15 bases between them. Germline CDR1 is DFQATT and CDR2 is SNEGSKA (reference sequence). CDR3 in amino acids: CSARSLLGPYEQYF. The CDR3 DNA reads TGCAGTGCTAGATCGCTACTAGGACCTTACGAGCAGTACTTC.

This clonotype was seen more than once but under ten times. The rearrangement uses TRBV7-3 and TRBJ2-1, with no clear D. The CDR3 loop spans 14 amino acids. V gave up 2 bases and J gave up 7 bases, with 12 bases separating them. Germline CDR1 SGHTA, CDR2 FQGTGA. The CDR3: CASSLGVVSNEQFF. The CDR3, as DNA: TGTGCCAGCAGCTTAGGGGTGGTTTCGAATGAGCAGTTCTTC.

CDR3 nucleotide sequence: TGTGCCAGCAGCCCCTCGAGGAATCAGCCCCAGCATTTT. It encodes CASSPSRNQPQHF. V is TRBV6-2 or TRBV6-3 and J is TRBJ1-5; D call uncertain. The CDR3 runs to 13 residues. Germline V gives CDR1 MNHEY, CDR2 SVGEGT. Trimming took 6 bases from V and 4 from J, leaving 10 bases between them.

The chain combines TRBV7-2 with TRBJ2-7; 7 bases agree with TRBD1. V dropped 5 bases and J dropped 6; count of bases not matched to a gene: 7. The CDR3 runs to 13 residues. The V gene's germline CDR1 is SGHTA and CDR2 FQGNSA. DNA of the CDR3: TGTGCCAGCAGCATGGACAGGTCAGGCGAGCAGTACTTC. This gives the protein CASSMDRSGEQYF.

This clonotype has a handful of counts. CDR3 sequence (DNA): TGTGCCAGCAGTGCCCGGGCCCCGGGCACTGAAGCTTTCTTT. This gives the protein CASSARAPGTEAFF. This chain joins TRBV6-1 and TRBJ1-1; D ambiguous. In germline, CDR1 is MNHNS, CDR2 SASEGT. The V end lost 4 bases, the J end lost 4 bases, and 13 bases lay between the germline ends. The CDR3 runs to 14 residues.

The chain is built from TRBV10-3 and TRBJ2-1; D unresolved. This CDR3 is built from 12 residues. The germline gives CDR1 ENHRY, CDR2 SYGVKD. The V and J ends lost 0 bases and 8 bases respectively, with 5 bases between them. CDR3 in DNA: TGTGCCATCAGTGAGTCTGGAGATGAGCAGTTCTTC. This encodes CAISESGDEQFF.

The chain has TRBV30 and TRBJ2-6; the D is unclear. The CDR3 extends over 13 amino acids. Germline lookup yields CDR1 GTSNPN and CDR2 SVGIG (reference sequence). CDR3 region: CAGDPSGANVLTF. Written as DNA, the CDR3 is TGTGCTGGAGATCCTTCTGGGGCCAACGTCCTGACTTTC.

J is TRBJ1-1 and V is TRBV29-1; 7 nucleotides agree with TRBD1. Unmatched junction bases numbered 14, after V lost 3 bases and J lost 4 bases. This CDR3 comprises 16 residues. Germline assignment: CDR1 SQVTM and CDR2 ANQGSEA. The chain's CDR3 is CSVEDYLTGASTEAFF. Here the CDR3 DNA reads TGCAGCGTTGAGGATTATCTTACAGGGGCTAGCACTGAAGCTTTCTTT.

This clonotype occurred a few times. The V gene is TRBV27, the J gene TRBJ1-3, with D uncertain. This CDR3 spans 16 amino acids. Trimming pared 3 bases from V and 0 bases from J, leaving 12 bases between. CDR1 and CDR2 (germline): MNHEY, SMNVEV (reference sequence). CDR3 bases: TGTGCCAGCAGTTTTTCCGCGGTCAACTCTGGAAACACCATATATTTT. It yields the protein CASSFSAVNSGNTIYF.

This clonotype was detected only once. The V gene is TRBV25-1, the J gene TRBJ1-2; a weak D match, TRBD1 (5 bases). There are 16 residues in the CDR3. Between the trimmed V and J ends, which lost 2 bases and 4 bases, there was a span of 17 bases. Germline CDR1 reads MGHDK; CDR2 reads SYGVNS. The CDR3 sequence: CASSEPFGGDGYGYTF. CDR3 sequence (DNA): TGTGCCAGCAGTGAACCCTTTGGGGGGGACGGCTATGGCTACACCTTC.